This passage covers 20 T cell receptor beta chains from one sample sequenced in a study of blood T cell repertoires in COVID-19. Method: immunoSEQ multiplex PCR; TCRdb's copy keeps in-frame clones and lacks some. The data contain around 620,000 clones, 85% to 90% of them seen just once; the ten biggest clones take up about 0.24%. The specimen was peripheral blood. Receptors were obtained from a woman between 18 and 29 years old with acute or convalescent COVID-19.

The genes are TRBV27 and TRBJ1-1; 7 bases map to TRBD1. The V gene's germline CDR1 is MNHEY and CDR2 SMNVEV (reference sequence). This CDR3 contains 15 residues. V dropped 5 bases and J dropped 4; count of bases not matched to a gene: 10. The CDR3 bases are TGTGCCAGCAGTACCGACAGGGCGCGGGTCACTGAAGCTTTCTTT. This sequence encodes CASSTDRARVTEAFF.

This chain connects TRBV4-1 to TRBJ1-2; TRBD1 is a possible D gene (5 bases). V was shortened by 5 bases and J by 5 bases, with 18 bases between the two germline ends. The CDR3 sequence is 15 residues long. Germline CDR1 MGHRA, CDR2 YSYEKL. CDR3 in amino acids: CASSTPLRGGYGYTF. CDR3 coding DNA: TGCGCCAGCAGCACACCACTAAGGGGTGGGTATGGCTACACCTTC.

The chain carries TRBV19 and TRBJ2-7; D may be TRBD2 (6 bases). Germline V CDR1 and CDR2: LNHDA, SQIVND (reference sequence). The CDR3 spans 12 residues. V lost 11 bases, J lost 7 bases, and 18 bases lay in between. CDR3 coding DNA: TGTGCCCCTGGGGGACTCTTCGGGGAGCAGTACTTC. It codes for CAPGGLFGEQYF.

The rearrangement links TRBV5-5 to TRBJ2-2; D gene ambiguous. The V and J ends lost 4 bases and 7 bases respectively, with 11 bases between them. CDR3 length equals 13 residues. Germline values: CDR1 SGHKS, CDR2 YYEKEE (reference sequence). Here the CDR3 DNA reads TGTGCCAGCAGCATCCCGGGTGGCGGGGAGCTGTTTTTT. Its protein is CASSIPGGGELFF.

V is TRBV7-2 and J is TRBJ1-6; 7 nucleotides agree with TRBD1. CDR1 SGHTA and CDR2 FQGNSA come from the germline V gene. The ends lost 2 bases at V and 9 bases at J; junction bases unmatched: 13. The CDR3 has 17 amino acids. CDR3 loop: CASSLRRTGAHSSPLHF. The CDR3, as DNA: TGTGCCAGCAGCTTACGCCGAACAGGGGCCCATTCTTCACCCCTCCACTTT.

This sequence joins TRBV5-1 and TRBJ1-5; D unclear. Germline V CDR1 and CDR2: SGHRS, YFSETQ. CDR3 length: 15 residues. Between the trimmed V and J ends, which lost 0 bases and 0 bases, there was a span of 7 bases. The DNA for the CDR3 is TGCGCCAGCAGCTTGGACGGTAATAGCAATCAGCCCCAGCATTTT. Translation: CASSLDGNSNQPQHF. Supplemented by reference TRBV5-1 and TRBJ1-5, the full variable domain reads KAGVTQTPRYLIKTRGQQVTLSCSPISGHRSVSWYQQTPGQGLQFLFEYFSETQRNKGNFPGRFSGRQFSNSRSEMNVSTLELGDSALYLCASSLDGNSNQPQHFGDGTRLSIL.

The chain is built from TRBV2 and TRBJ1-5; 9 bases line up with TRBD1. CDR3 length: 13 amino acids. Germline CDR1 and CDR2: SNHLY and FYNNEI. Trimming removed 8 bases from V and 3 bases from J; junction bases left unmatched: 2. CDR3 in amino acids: CASRDRANQPQHF. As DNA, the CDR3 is TGTGCCAGCCGGGACAGGGCCAATCAGCCCCAGCATTTT.

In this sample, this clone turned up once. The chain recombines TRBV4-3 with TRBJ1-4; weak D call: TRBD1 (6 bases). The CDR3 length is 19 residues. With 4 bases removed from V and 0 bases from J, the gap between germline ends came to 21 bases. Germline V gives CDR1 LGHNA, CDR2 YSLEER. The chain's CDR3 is CASSLLLGGVGTTNEKLFF. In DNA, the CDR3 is TGCGCCAGCAGCCTACTCCTAGGGGGGGTGGGGACAACTAATGAAAAACTGTTTTTT.

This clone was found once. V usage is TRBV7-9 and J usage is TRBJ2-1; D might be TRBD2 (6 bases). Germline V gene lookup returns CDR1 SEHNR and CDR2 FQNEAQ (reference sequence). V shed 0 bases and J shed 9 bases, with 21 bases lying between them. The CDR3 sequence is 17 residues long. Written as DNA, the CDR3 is TGTGCCAGCAGCTTAGCGTTTCCGGGACTCCTGGACGGTGAGCAGTTCTTC. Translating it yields CASSLAFPGLLDGEQFF.

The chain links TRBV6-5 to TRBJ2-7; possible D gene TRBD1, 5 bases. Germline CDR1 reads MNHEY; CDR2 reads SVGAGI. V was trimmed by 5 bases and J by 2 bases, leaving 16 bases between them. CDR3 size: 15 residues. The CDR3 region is CASSPRQRYPYEQYF. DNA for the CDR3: TGTGCCAGCAGTCCCCGACAGCGTTATCCCTACGAGCAGTACTTC.

The DNA of the CDR3 is TGCGCCAGCAGCCAGGGAGGGACAGGGGGAGTCTACGAGCAGTACTTC. This encodes CASSQGGTGGVYEQYF. The rearrangement joins TRBV4-3 to TRBJ2-7; 11 bases line up with TRBD1. After removal of 3 bases from V and 3 bases from J, the junction contained 7 bases not matched to a gene. This CDR3 has 16 residues. Germline loops: CDR1 LGHNA, CDR2 YSLEER.

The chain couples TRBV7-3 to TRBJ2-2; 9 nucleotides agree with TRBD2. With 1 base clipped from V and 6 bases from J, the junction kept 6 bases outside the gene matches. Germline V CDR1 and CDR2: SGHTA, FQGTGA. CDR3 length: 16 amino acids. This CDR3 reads CASSLKASGVPGELFF. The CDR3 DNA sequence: TGTGCCAGCAGCTTAAAGGCTAGCGGGGTACCCGGGGAGCTGTTTTTT.

The CDR3: CASSVRAGATNEKLFF. CDR3 sequence (DNA): TGCGCCAGCAGCGTCAGGGCAGGAGCAACTAATGAAAAACTGTTTTTT. V usage is TRBV5-1 and J usage is TRBJ1-4, with D perhaps TRBD1 (5 bases). Trimming took 4 bases from V and 0 from J, leaving 13 bases between them. Germline V gives CDR1 SGHRS, CDR2 YFSETQ. The CDR3 covers 16 residues. The whole variable domain, remainder taken from reference TRBV5-1 and TRBJ1-4, is KAGVTQTPRYLIKTRGQQVTLSCSPISGHRSVSWYQQTPGQGLQFLFEYFSETQRNKGNFPGRFSGRQFSNSRSEMNVSTLELGDSALYLCASSVRAGATNEKLFFGSGTQLSVL.

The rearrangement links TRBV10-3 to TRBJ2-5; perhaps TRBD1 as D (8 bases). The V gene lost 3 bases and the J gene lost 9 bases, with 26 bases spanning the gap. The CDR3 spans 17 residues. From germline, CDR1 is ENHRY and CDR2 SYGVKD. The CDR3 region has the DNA TGTGCCATCAGTGACCCCTCGGACAGGGAATCTCGGGGGGCCCAGTACTTC. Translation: CAISDPSDRESRGAQYF.

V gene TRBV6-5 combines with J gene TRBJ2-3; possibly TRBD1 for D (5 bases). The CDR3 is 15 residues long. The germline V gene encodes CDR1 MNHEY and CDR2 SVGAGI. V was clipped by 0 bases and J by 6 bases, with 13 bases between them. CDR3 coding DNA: TGTGCCAGCAGTTACTCGTTCCAGGGTGGGGATACGCAGTATTTT. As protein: CASSYSFQGGDTQYF.

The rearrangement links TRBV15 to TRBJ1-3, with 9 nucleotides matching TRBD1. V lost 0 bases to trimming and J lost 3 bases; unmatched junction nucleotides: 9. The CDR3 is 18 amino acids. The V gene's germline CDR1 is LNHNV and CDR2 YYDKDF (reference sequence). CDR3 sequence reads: CATSREGQGPLIGNTIYF. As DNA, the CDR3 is TGTGCCACCAGCAGAGAGGGACAGGGACCACTCATTGGAAACACCATATATTTT.

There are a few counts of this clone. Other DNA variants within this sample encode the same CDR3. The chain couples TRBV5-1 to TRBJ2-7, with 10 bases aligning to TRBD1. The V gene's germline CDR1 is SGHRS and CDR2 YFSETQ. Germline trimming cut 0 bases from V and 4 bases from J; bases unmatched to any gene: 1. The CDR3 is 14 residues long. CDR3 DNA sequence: TGCGCCAGCAGCTTGGGGACAGGGGGATACGAGCAGTACTTC. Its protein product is CASSLGTGGYEQYF.

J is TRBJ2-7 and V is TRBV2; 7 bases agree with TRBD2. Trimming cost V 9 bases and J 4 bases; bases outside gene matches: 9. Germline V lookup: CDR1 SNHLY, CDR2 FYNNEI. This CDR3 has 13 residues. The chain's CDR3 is CASSGLRRYEQYF. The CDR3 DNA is TGTGCCAGTAGCGGGCTGCGCAGATACGAGCAGTACTTC.

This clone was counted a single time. Here the CDR3 DNA reads TGCGCCAGCAGCCACCACCCACCCGGGGACAGGGGGCTAGGATATGGCTACACCTTC. The encoded protein is CASSHHPPGDRGLGYGYTF. The chain uses TRBV4-1 and TRBJ1-2; 12 bases align to TRBD1. V shed 3 bases, J shed 5 bases, and the junction held 16 bases outside the gene matches. There are 19 residues in the CDR3. From germline, CDR1 is MGHRA and CDR2 YSYEKL.

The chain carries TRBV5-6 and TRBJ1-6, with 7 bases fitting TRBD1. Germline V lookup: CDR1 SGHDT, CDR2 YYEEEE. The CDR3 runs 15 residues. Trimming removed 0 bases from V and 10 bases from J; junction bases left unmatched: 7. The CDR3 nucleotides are TGTGCCAGCAGCTTGGTGGGACAGCAATACTCACCCCTCCACTTT. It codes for CASSLVGQQYSPLHF.